The clone carrying this TCR beta chain was found a few times. As yet, its antigen is unknown. V was clipped by 5 bases and J by 1 base; unmatched bases: 4. CDR1 and CDR2 (germline): MGHRA, YSYEKL. CDR3 length: 14 residues. The record originates from a study of OX40 agonist ivuxolimab in advanced cancers. About the study: In this cohort, patients received ivuxolimab, an agonistic anti-OX40 (CD134) antibody. Mean age approximately 59 years, range about 20 to 79; about 85% male.

The protocol was immunoSEQ multiplex PCR, while the TCRdb copy is restricted to in-frame clones and leaves out a portion. This sample has 95,000 to 100,000 clones, with approximately 80% found just once. Broader study findings: Among the lowest peripheral clonal expansion occurred in 0.1-3.0 mg/kg partial responders. On average, CD8+ T cells had more expanded clones than CD4+.

V usage is TRBV4-1 and J usage is TRBJ1-1; 7 bases are a match to TRBD1. Specimen: CD4+ or CD8+ T cells sorted from blood, collected in a trial of the OX40 agonist ivuxolimab. The receptor comes from an adult with an advanced solid tumor such as melanoma, head and neck, liver or kidney cancer. The CDR3 spells CASSWGTENTEAFF. The DNA for the CDR3 is TGCGCCAGCAGCTGGGGGACAGAGAACACTGAAGCTTTCTTT.